This T cell receptor (beta chain) came from a study of glioma-infiltrating T cells. Study-wide results and limits: Above-expected tissue-blood divergence occurred in all gliomas, most in low-grade ones.

This clonotype was counted once. No antigen is known for it. This CDR3 contains 16 residues. V lost 1 base and J lost 3, with 14 bases in between. CDR1 is SEHNR, CDR2 FQNEAQ, per germline (reference sequence). Amplification of TCR alpha and beta CDR3 regions from RNA used iRepertoire nested multiplex PCR. TCRdb re-analysed the multiplex PCR reads in MiXCR, keeping a single row per CDR3 protein. The sample contains approximately 140,000 distinct CDR3 sequences, about 25% of which appear only once. The TCR was taken from a human donor with low-grade glioma or glioblastoma, undergoing nonglioma brain surgery, or in good health (not recorded which). The chain recombines TRBV7-9 with TRBJ2-3; D unresolved. The specimen was glioma tissue, nonneoplastic brain tissue, or PBMCs (not recorded which). The DNA for the CDR3 is TGTGCCAGCAGCTTAGTCGGCGATAGTGTTACAGATACGCAGTATTTT. It is translated as CASSLVGDSVTDTQYF.